The sequence of this T cell receptor beta chain was determined in a study of CD8+CD57+ T cells in acquired aplastic anemia. Germline loops: CDR1 DFQATT, CDR2 SNEGSKA (reference sequence). The length of the CDR3 is 14 residues. V was shortened by 6 bases and J by 3 bases, with 15 bases between the two germline ends. Genomic DNA constituted the template upon which TCR beta VDJ and CDR3 profiling was performed. TCRdb independently ran MiXCR on the reads; one entry per CDR3 protein. Counted here are approximately 380,000 distinct CDR3 sequences, under 80% occurring once; the ten biggest clones make up under 5%.

This chain uses TRBV20-1 with TRBJ2-1; D is possibly TRBD2 (6 bases). This TCR was sampled from a human donor in good health, serving as a control. The sample taken for sequencing was sorted CD4+, CD8+, or CD8+CD57+ T cells (not recorded which) from PBMCs. CDR3 sequence reads: CSAEIFGSYNEQFF. In DNA, the CDR3 is TGCAGTGCCGAAATTTTCGGGAGCTACAATGAGCAGTTCTTC.